What follows is one T cell receptor beta chain and its context. What it binds is unknown. Clones were read by immunoSEQ multiplex PCR, and TCRdb kept only the in-frame ones, dropping some. Of fewer than 90,000 clones in the sample, roughly 85% are singletons; the top ten hold approximately 22%. This specimen belongs to a study of radiation and T cells in renal cell carcinoma. Study-wide points: Top tumor clonotypes rose in blood 2 weeks post-radiation, then contracted.

Per germline, CDR1 MDHEN and CDR2 SYDVKM. The CDR3 extends over 16 amino acids. Trimming left V 6 bases short and J 4 bases short, with 21 bases between. Regarding time point: blood 2 weeks post-SBRT. As for treatment: 15 Gy SBRT to primary tumor, nephrectomy 4 weeks later. This sequence was found in a woman in her forties or fifties with renal cell carcinoma. Here the sequenced sample was blood, taken from a patient whose treatment included radiotherapy and nephrectomy. The gene calls are TRBV28 and TRBJ1-1; D remains unclear. This CDR3 is CASRTKVFGWTTEAFF. Here the CDR3 DNA reads TGTGCCAGCAGAACCAAGGTGTTCGGTTGGACCACTGAAGCTTTCTTT.